The next 28 T cell receptor beta chains were all read from a single sample in a study of T cells in localized non-small cell lung cancer (dated by TCRdb to between 2020 and 2021). The library was produced with the immunoSEQ multiplex PCR assay. TCRdb holds this immuneACCESS table with in-frame rearrangements only. Some clones are missing; in checked studies, unresolved V genes explain under half, and the rest has no known cause. The sample records more than 40,000 clones, about 88% of which are singletons. More than 2% of the sample belongs to the ten largest clones. The sample in question was PBMCs, obtained before any cancer treatment. These TCRs come from a man aged 40-75 years with stage II lung adenocarcinoma.

On this clone itself: The sample contains more than one DNA sequence encoding this CDR3. J is TRBJ2-4 and V is TRBV5-1, with 10 bases fitting TRBD2. Germline CDR1 reads SGHRS; CDR2 reads YFSETQ. The CDR3 is 15 residues long. Trimming at V came to 5 bases and at J to 12 bases, leaving 14 bases not matched to a gene. The CDR3 spells CASSGTSVGSGAQYF. The CDR3 DNA follows: TGCGCCAGCAGTGGGACTAGCGTGGGATCCGGGGCTCAGTACTTC.

V is TRBV5-1 and J is TRBJ1-2, with a possible D match to TRBD1 (6 bases). Germline CDR1 SGHRS, CDR2 YFSETQ. V was shortened by 4 bases and J by 7 bases, with 14 bases between the two germline ends. The CDR3 length is 13 residues. The CDR3 DNA is TGCGCCAGCAGCGCGAGGGGGGCGGGTGGCTACACCTTC. This translates into CASSARGAGGYTF.

J is TRBJ2-7 and V is TRBV13, with D uncertain. Germline V gene data show CDR1 as PRHDT and CDR2 as FYEKMQ (reference sequence). The CDR3 length is 15 residues. V was pared by 0 bases and J by 0 bases, with 9 bases between. The CDR3 reads CASSLGDPGSYEQYV. The DNA for the CDR3 is TGTGCCAGCAGCTTAGGCGACCCTGGCTCCTACGAGCAGTACGTC.

The chain recombines TRBV6-5 with TRBJ1-2; no definite D call. Trimming took off 0 bases at V and 2 bases at J, with 7 bases between the two ends. The germline V gene has CDR1 MNHEY and CDR2 SVGAGI. The CDR3 spans 14 residues. The CDR3 loop is CASSYSMENYGYTF. The CDR3 region has the DNA TGTGCCAGCAGTTACTCGATGGAAAACTATGGCTACACCTTC.

This chain links TRBV19 with TRBJ1-2; 8 nucleotides agree with TRBD1. Germline V gene sequence: CDR1 LNHDA, CDR2 SQIVND (reference sequence). This CDR3 region has 13 residues. With V trimmed by 5 bases and J by 6 bases, 5 bases remained unmatched. CDR3 in DNA: TGTGCCAGTAGTCCGGACAGGGTCGATGGCTACACCTTC. Its translation is CASSPDRVDGYTF. Full variable domain (outside the CDR3, taken from reference TRBV19 and TRBJ1-2): DGGITQSPKYLFRKEGQNVTLSCEQNLNHDAMYWYRQDPGQGLRLIYYSQIVNDFQKGDIAEGYSVSREKKESFPLTVTSAQKNPTAFYLCASSPDRVDGYTFGSGTRLTVV.

The chain links TRBV11-2 to TRBJ2-7, with unresolved D. CDR1 and CDR2 (germline): SGHAT, FQNNGV. The CDR3 totals 14 residues. Trimming cost V 0 bases and J 0 bases, with 6 bases left between them. The CDR3 region is CASSLELSSYEQYV. The CDR3 DNA is TGTGCCAGCAGCTTAGAACTGAGCTCCTACGAGCAGTACGTC.

The chain combines TRBV2 with TRBJ2-3; 10 nucleotides match TRBD2. Germline lookup yields CDR1 SNHLY and CDR2 FYNNEI. J was trimmed by 3 bases and V by 7 bases; bases with no gene match: 4. This CDR3 is 14 amino acids long. DNA for the CDR3: TGTGCCAGCATAAGCGGGGGGGTGACAGATACGCAGTATTTT. It is translated as CASISGGVTDTQYF.

In DNA, the CDR3 is TGTGCCAGTACCCCCCGGGGTGACACTGAAGCTTTCTTT. Its translation is CASTPRGDTEAFF. V is TRBV19 and J is TRBJ1-1; unclear D gene. CDR1 is LNHDA and CDR2 is SQIVND in the germline V gene (reference sequence). The V end lost 7 bases, the J end lost 3 bases, and 12 bases lay between the germline ends. The CDR3 extends over 13 amino acids.

This clone occurred a few times. The chain links TRBV2 to TRBJ1-2, with D maybe TRBD1 (5 bases). Looked up from germline, CDR1 is SNHLY and CDR2 is FYNNEI. The V end lost 5 bases, the J end lost 2 bases, and 9 bases lay between the germline ends. The CDR3 has 13 amino acids. CDR3 in amino acids: CASSIGANYGYTF. DNA of the CDR3: TGTGCCAGCAGTATAGGGGCGAACTATGGCTACACCTTC.

The J gene is TRBJ1-1, the V gene TRBV15; D gene unclear. With 0 bases removed from V and 6 bases from J, the gap between germline ends came to 11 bases. The CDR3 extends over 14 amino acids. Per germline, CDR1 LNHNV and CDR2 YYDKDF (reference sequence). The CDR3 spells CATSRDQNPSEAFF. CDR3 sequence (DNA): TGTGCCACCAGCAGAGACCAGAATCCGTCTGAAGCTTTCTTT. The whole variable domain, remainder taken from reference TRBV15 and TRBJ1-1, is DAMVIQNPRYQVTQFGKPVTLSCSQTLNHNVMYWYQQKSSQAPKLLFHYYDKDFNNEADTPDNFQSRRPNTSFCFLDIRSPGLGDTAMYLCATSRDQNPSEAFFGQGTRLTVV.

The chain combines TRBV2 with TRBJ1-5; D perhaps matches TRBD1 (5 bases). The germline gives CDR1 SNHLY, CDR2 FYNNEI. This CDR3 is built from 14 residues. V lost 8 bases, J lost 4 bases, and 15 bases lay in between. The CDR3 loop is CASGGAGSNQPQHF. The CDR3, as DNA: TGTGCCAGCGGAGGGGCAGGGTCGAATCAGCCCCAGCATTTT.

V is TRBV29-1 and J is TRBJ1-1; D remains unclear. CDR3 length: 13 residues. Germline CDR1 and CDR2: SQVTM and ANQGSEA. V lost 3 bases and J 7 bases, leaving 15 bases between the germline ends. DNA for the CDR3: TGCAGCGTTGATACCCCCCTGACCCGTGAAGCTTTCTTT. Translating gives CSVDTPLTREAFF.

V gene TRBV14 combines with J gene TRBJ1-2, with D possibly TRBD1 on 5 matching bases. The CDR3 has 15 residues. V lost 1 base, J lost 3 bases, and 12 bases lay in between. The germline V gene encodes CDR1 SGHDN and CDR2 FVKESK. The CDR3 sequence is CASSQGGSSHYGYTF. The CDR3 DNA reads as TGTGCCAGCAGCCAAGGGGGGTCTTCCCACTATGGCTACACCTTC.

The rearrangement links TRBV5-1 to TRBJ1-2; unclear D gene. From germline, CDR1 is SGHRS and CDR2 YFSETQ. V lost 1 base, J lost 6 bases, and 10 bases lay in between. The CDR3 length is 13 residues. CDR3 in amino acids: CASSLTAAHGYTF. CDR3 in DNA: TGCGCCAGCAGCTTGACAGCCGCCCATGGCTACACCTTC.

The CDR3 protein is CASSFQQGEVNTEAFF. The CDR3 nucleotides read TGTGCCAGCAGCTTCCAACAGGGCGAAGTGAACACTGAAGCTTTCTTT. The chain links TRBV13 to TRBJ1-1, with a tentative D call TRBD1 (6 bases). Trimming took off 3 bases at V and 0 bases at J, with 14 bases between the two ends. The germline V gene has CDR1 PRHDT and CDR2 FYEKMQ (reference sequence). CDR3 length: 16 amino acids.

The V call is TRBV14, the J call TRBJ1-1; D possibly corresponds to TRBD1 (6 bases). Trimming cost V 3 bases and J 5 bases, with 13 bases left between them. The length of the CDR3 is 14 residues. Germline lookup yields CDR1 SGHDN and CDR2 FVKESK. CDR3 in DNA: TGTGCCAGCAGCCAGAAAAGGGGGTGGACTGAAGCTTTCTTT. Residues: CASSQKRGWTEAFF.

The chain links TRBV9 to TRBJ2-5; D is ambiguous. Germline loops: CDR1 SGDLS, CDR2 YYNGEE. Trimming left V 0 bases short and J 2 bases short, with 8 bases between. This CDR3 is 14 amino acids long. The CDR3 region is CASSVAPRQETQYF. DNA for the CDR3: TGTGCCAGCAGCGTAGCCCCTAGGCAAGAGACCCAGTACTTC.

The chain joins TRBV19 to TRBJ1-5; D is perhaps TRBD1 (5 bases). Between the trimmed V and J ends, which lost 7 bases and 5 bases, there was a span of 12 bases. Germline V lookup: CDR1 LNHDA, CDR2 SQIVND (reference sequence). The CDR3 length is 13 residues. CDR3 DNA sequence: TGTGCCAGTACGGGGGTCCCATATCAGCCCCAGCATTTT. Amino acid sequence: CASTGVPYQPQHF.

The gene calls are TRBV30 and TRBJ1-2, with D maybe TRBD1 (5 bases). The CDR3 runs to 13 residues. The V gene lost 8 bases and the J gene lost 5 bases, with 18 bases spanning the gap. The germline gives CDR1 GTSNPN, CDR2 SVGIG (reference sequence). CDR3 loop: CARDDMGVYGYTF. CDR3 coding DNA: TGTGCCCGGGACGACATGGGGGTTTATGGCTACACCTTC.

The V call is TRBV7-9, the J call TRBJ1-3; D remains ambiguous. V gave up 3 bases and J gave up 0 bases, with 6 bases separating them. Germline CDR1 is SEHNR and CDR2 is FQNEAQ (reference sequence). This CDR3 region has 14 residues. The CDR3 loop is CASSLVVSGNTIYF. CDR3 nucleotide sequence: TGTGCCAGCAGCTTGGTGGTCTCTGGAAACACCATATATTTT.

This sequence joins TRBV19 and TRBJ2-3; the D gene is possibly TRBD1 (5 bases). CDR3 length equals 16 residues. From germline, CDR1 is LNHDA and CDR2 SQIVND (reference sequence). V lost 4 bases, J lost 0 bases, and 14 bases lay in between. The CDR3 protein is CASSKGRPTSTDTQYF. The CDR3 nucleotides read TGTGCCAGTAGTAAGGGGCGCCCTACTAGCACAGATACGCAGTATTTT.

V is TRBV7-8 and J is TRBJ1-5; 7 bases agree with TRBD1. V gave up 1 base and J gave up 8 bases; unmatched junction bases: 5. This CDR3 spans 14 amino acids. In germline, CDR1 is SGHVS, CDR2 FQNEAQ. CDR3 nucleotides: TGTGCCAGCAGCTTAGGCAGGGGGTATGAGCCCCAGCATTTT. Its translation is CASSLGRGYEPQHF.

This chain uses TRBV9 with TRBJ1-5; D is unresolved. Germline V lookup: CDR1 SGDLS, CDR2 YYNGEE. Trimming cost V 0 bases and J 8 bases, with 12 bases left between them. CDR3 length: 14 amino acids. For the CDR3, the DNA is TGTGCCAGCAGCGTAGGGTCCCGGGTTGAGCCCCAGCATTTT. Protein product: CASSVGSRVEPQHF.

V gene TRBV11-1 combines with J gene TRBJ2-1; D assignment may be TRBD1 or TRBD2 (5 bases each). Germline CDR1 and CDR2: SGHAT and FQDESV (reference sequence). The CDR3 covers 15 residues. V was clipped by 3 bases and J by 5 bases, with 14 bases between them. The CDR3: CASSFSPGPDNEQFF. In DNA form, the CDR3 reads TGTGCCAGCAGCTTCAGCCCGGGGCCTGACAATGAGCAGTTCTTC.

This clone appeared once. The rearrangement links TRBV13 to TRBJ2-5; TRBD1 matches at 11 bases. With V trimmed by 5 bases and J by 4 bases, 6 bases remained unmatched. The CDR3 covers 15 residues. CDR1 is PRHDT and CDR2 is FYEKMQ in the germline V gene (reference sequence). CDR3 DNA sequence: TGTGCCAGCAGCCCTTTGGACAGGGGGCGAGAGACCCAGTACTTC. Translated, it gives CASSPLDRGRETQYF. Supplemented by reference TRBV13 and TRBJ2-5, the full variable domain reads AAGVIQSPRHLIKEKRETATLKCYPIPRHDTVYWYQQGPGQDPQFLISFYEKMQSDKGSIPDRFSAQQFSDYHSELNMSSLELGDSALYFCASSPLDRGRETQYFGPGTRLLVL.

The chain employs TRBV19 and TRBJ1-1, with D possibly being TRBD1 (6 bases). This CDR3 has 15 amino acids. CDR1 and CDR2 (germline): LNHDA, SQIVND (reference sequence). Trimming pared 5 bases from V and 1 base from J, leaving 14 bases between. This chain's CDR3 is CASSLRRTENTEAFF. The CDR3 nucleotides are TGTGCCAGTAGTTTAAGGCGGACAGAGAACACTGAAGCTTTCTTT.

This chain links TRBV6-1 with TRBJ2-5; D is perhaps TRBD1 or TRBD2 (5 bases each). V lost 2 bases to trimming and J lost 4 bases, with 17 bases between them. Germline assignment: CDR1 MNHNS and CDR2 SASEGT. The CDR3 covers 16 residues. CDR3 nucleotide sequence: TGTGCCAGCAGTGAATTGAGGGGTTATGTCGTAGAGACCCAGTACTTC. Residues: CASSELRGYVVETQYF.

This sequence joins TRBV5-1 and TRBJ2-3; D is ambiguous. This CDR3 is 13 amino acids long. Looked up from germline, CDR1 is SGHRS and CDR2 is YFSETQ. Trimming cost V 4 bases and J 0 bases, with 6 bases left between them. This CDR3 is CASSRSSTDTQYF. The CDR3 DNA is TGCGCCAGCAGCCGATCCAGCACAGATACGCAGTATTTT.